This T cell receptor beta chain is drawn from a study of OX40 agonist ivuxolimab in advanced cancers. Study-wide background: Dose-escalation patients had hepatocellular carcinoma, melanoma, renal cell or head and neck cancer. It was permissible to have had prior anti-PD-1, anti-PD-L1 or anti-CTLA-4 therapy, and approximately 41% had some. Study conclusions and caveats: CD8+ T cells (on average) carried more expanded clones than CD4+ T cells. CD4+ and CD8+ blood T cells expanded clonally by week 6 at 0.1 to 3.0 mg/kg.

Regarding this clone: Its antigen remains unidentified.

Profiling relied on immunoSEQ multiplex PCR, and the TCRdb table lists in-frame clones only, not all of them. The sample has 50,000 to 75,000 clones; 80% to 90% are singletons. CDR3 length: 14 amino acids. V lost 0 bases and J 5 bases, leaving 9 bases between the germline ends. Germline values: CDR1 LNHDA, CDR2 SQIVND (reference sequence). Source: CD4+ or CD8+ T cells sorted from blood, taken in a trial of the OX40 agonist ivuxolimab. The clonotype was recovered from an adult with an advanced solid tumor such as melanoma, head and neck, liver or kidney cancer. The chain employs TRBV19 and TRBJ2-3; D call uncertain. Written as DNA, the CDR3 is TGTGCCAGTAGTATAGACAATATCAGAGATACGCAGTATTTT. Amino acid sequence: CASSIDNIRDTQYF.